This record covers a single T cell receptor beta chain. As processed by the authors: Amplification of reference gene primers provided the estimated nucleated cell counts. Here immunoSEQ multiplex PCR was the method, and the copy in TCRdb shows in-frame clones only, minus some. V, J and clone size are taken as reported in that table, and D and trimming were inferred from the DNA itself. The data contain 260,000 or so clones, more than 70% of them singletons. Enrollees, about 18 to 95 years old, lived in approximately 24 US areas. Cohorts were based on clinical histories the participants reported. This sample is part of a study of blood T cell repertoires in COVID-19. Study information: Nucleic acid was either cDNA or gDNA, and it came from T cells, B-cell-depleted T cells, or PBMCs.

The CDR3 spans 15 residues. Between the trimmed V and J ends, which lost 3 bases and 1 base, there was a span of 9 bases. CDR1 and CDR2 from the germline V gene are SNHLY and FYNNEI. Specimen: PBMCs or T cells enriched from blood (not recorded which). The chain carries TRBV2 and TRBJ2-2; TRBD1 is a possible D gene (6 bases). The receptor's source is a woman between 40 and 50 years old with acute COVID-19. The CDR3 here is CASSEGRGNTGELFF. The CDR3 DNA is TGTGCCAGCAGTGAGGGCAGGGGGAACACCGGGGAGCTGTTTTTT.